A single sample gave rise to the 3 T cell receptor beta chains below, sequenced in a study of cytomegalovirus exposure and HLA in healthy donors. Primers included in the PCR were 60 Vbeta and 13 Jbeta primers. Data came from immunoSEQ multiplex PCR; TCRdb stores just in-frame clones and leaves some out. This sample has about 99,000 clones; around 77% occur once, and the top ten carry about 3.5%. Specimen: PBMCs. The receptors were gathered from a man aged 35-49 years in good health and CMV-seronegative.

This sequence joins TRBV29-1 and TRBJ1-4; 7 nucleotides agree with TRBD1. V dropped 4 bases and J dropped 6; count of bases not matched to a gene: 5. Germline V CDR1 and CDR2: SQVTM, ANQGSEA. This CDR3 is built from 13 residues. The CDR3 coding sequence is TGCAGCGTTGCGGACAGGCCTTATGAAAAACTGTTTTTT. Amino acid sequence: CSVADRPYEKLFF.

The V gene is TRBV2, the J gene TRBJ1-6; 9 nucleotides match TRBD1. V gave up 1 base and J gave up 8 bases; unmatched junction bases: 3. Per germline, CDR1 SNHLY and CDR2 FYNNEI. This CDR3 contains 15 residues. In DNA, the CDR3 is TGTGCCAGCAGTGAAGATCGACAGGGGGATTCACCCCTCCACTTT. It encodes CASSEDRQGDSPLHF.

V is TRBV4-1 and J is TRBJ2-1; TRBD2 matches at 8 bases. CDR3 length: 15 amino acids. The germline V gene has CDR1 MGHRA and CDR2 YSYEKL. Losses at the gene ends were 3 bases for V and 8 bases for J; bases not matched to a gene: 9. CDR3 coding DNA: TGCGCCAGCAGCCAGCTACGGGAGGGCCAGGATGAGCAGTTCTTC. Its protein is CASSQLREGQDEQFF.